This is a list of T cell receptor beta chains from one sample in a study of immune evolution from preneoplasia to lung adenocarcinoma. Measured with immunoSEQ multiplex PCR; TCRdb has only the in-frame clones, and not every one. The sample records some 9,100 clones, roughly three quarters being singletons. Sequenced sample: FFPE minimally invasive lung adenocarcinoma tissue. The receptors derive from a donor aged 70 or older with lung adenocarcinoma. The CDR3 runs from the conserved cysteine through the conserved F or W. The D gene is left open where the match is weak. Expanded clones get a size class; other rows say once, few or many, or leave the size out.

>13|-|TRBV6-5|-|TRBJ2-1
TGTGCCAGCCACTCCTCGGGGTTCAATGAGCAGTTCTTC
CASHSSGFNEQFF
>14|-|TRBV5-1|-|TRBJ2-7
TGCGCCAGCAGCTTGGGTATAACCTCCTACGAGCAGTACTTC
CASSLGITSYEQYF
>16|TRBD1|TRBV5-1|-|TRBJ2-5
TGCGCCAGCAGCTTGCTACGGACAGGGGGCCAGGAGACCCAGTACTTC
CASSLLRTGGQETQYF
>14|-|TRBV30|-|TRBJ1-5
TGTGCCTGGAGTTTTCGTACGAGCAATCAGCCCCAGCATTTT
CAWSFRTSNQPQHF
>16|TRBD2|TRBV6-6|once|TRBJ2-1
TGTGCCAGCAATCCTCTAGGCGGGAGGGCCAGTAATGAGCAGTTCTTC
CASNPLGGRASNEQFF
>13|-|TRBV5-1|-|TRBJ2-1
TGCGCCAGCAGGACCACTCCAAGCAATGAGCAGTTCTTC
CASRTTPSNEQFF
>15|TRBD1|TRBV9|-|TRBJ2-7
TGTGCCAGCAGCGTAGCAGCGACAGGGGAGGACGAGCAGTACTTC
CASSVAATGEDEQYF
>14|-|TRBV9|once|TRBJ1-1
TGTGCCAGCAGCGTAGATGGGGCTAATACTGGGGCTTTCTTT
CASSVDGANTGAFF
>16|-|TRBV2|-|TRBJ2-5
TGTGCCAGCAGTGAAGTACCGGGGCTGACGCCGGAGACCCAGTACTTC
CASSEVPGLTPETQYF
>12|-|TRBV5-1|-|TRBJ1-1
TGCGCCAGCAGCTGGGATAACACTGAAGCTTTCTTT
CASSWDNTEAFF
>14|TRBD2|TRBV9|-|TRBJ2-7
TGTGCCAGCTCCAGCGGTAGCGGGAGAAACGAGCAGTACTTC
CASSSGSGRNEQYF
>15|-|TRBV15|-|TRBJ2-3
TGTGCCACCAGCAGAGATAGGAGGGGGGCAGATACGCAGTATTTT
CATSRDRRGADTQYF
>13|-|TRBV11-3|-|TRBJ2-1
TGTGCCAGCAGCAAGGACTCCTACAATGAGCAGTTCTTC
CASSKDSYNEQFF
>20|TRBD2|TRBV4-1|-|TRBJ2-2
TGCGCCAGCAGCCAAGATGGGAGGGGTGTACTAGCTGTAAACACCGGGGAGCTGTTTTTT
CASSQDGRGVLAVNTGELFF